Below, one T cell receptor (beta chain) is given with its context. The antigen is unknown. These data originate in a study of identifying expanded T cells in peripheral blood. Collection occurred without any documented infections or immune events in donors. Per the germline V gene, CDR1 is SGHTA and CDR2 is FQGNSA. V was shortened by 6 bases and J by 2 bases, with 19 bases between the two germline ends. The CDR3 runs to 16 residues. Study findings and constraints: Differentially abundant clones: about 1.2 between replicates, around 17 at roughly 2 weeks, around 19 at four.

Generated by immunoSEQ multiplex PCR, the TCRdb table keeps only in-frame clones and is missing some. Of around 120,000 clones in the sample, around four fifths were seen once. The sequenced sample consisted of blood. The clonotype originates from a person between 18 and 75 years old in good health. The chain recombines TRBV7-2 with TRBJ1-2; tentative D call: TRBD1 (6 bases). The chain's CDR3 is CASSQNPGHLNYGYTF. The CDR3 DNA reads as TGTGCCAGCAGTCAAAATCCGGGACACTTAAACTATGGCTACACCTTC.